This T cell receptor beta chain appears in the sequencing data of a study of blood T cell repertoires in COVID-19. The assay was immunoSEQ multiplex PCR, and TCRdb's table has in-frame clones only and misses some. The repertoire holds 250,000 to 300,000 clones, with about nine tenths as singletons. V was clipped by 5 bases and J by 3 bases, with 23 bases between them. The germline V gene has CDR1 MNHEY and CDR2 SVGEGT. There are 18 residues in the CDR3. Input material: peripheral blood. This TCR was recovered from a woman aged 30 to 39 with active or convalescent COVID-19. The V call is TRBV6-2 or TRBV6-3, the J call TRBJ2-4; D not resolved. This CDR3 reads CASSQQILPSSDKNIQYF. DNA of the CDR3: TGTGCCAGCAGTCAACAAATCCTCCCGTCGTCCGACAAAAACATTCAGTACTTC.